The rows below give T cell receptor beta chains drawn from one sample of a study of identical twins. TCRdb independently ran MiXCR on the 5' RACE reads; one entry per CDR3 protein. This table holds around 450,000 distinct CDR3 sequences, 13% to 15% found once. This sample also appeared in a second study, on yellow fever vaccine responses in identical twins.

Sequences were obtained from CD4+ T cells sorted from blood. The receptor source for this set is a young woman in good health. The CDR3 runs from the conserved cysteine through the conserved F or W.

CDR3 protein: CAVWVSNTGELFF; V gene: TRBV19
CDR3 protein: CASSPRGWRSSYNEQFF; V gene: TRBV4-1
CDR3 protein: CASGFFGAGELFF; V gene: TRBV12-5
CDR3 protein: CASSGQGDTHNEQFF; V gene: TRBV6-1
CDR3 protein: CSVGGDTDYEQYF; V gene: TRBV29-1
CDR3 protein: CASRASGGYYEQYF; V gene: TRBV12-3/TRBV12-4
CDR3 protein: CASSGAWLAGGRNYNEQFF; V gene: TRBV6-1
CDR3 protein: CASSSSVDEQFF; V gene: TRBV7-2
CDR3 protein: CASSLDRGRSYEQYF; V gene: TRBV7-2
CDR3 protein: CASSPGTGNILGEQYF; V gene: TRBV11-3
CDR3 protein: CASRRGQGTGETQYF; V gene: TRBV6-2/TRBV6-3
CDR3 protein: CSALRQGGGYTF; V gene: TRBV20-1
CDR3 protein: CATSRGSGGDMNEQFF; V gene: TRBV15
CDR3 protein: CSASGTSGRETQYF; V gene: TRBV20-1
CDR3 protein: CASSFGSGLKTQYF; V gene: TRBV7-2
CDR3 protein: CASSPRTGGNNSPLHF; V gene: TRBV7-9
CDR3 protein: CASSLEGTKGAEAFF; V gene: TRBV5-5
CDR3 protein: CRVGQGNNYEQYF; V gene: TRBV20-1
CDR3 protein: CASSEYLWGEQYF; V gene: TRBV25-1
CDR3 protein: CASSLPGRRDEQFF; V gene: TRBV5-4
CDR3 protein: CASSVRGSYGYTF; V gene: TRBV2
CDR3 protein: CASSGDSRDYEQYF; V gene: TRBV12-3/TRBV12-4
CDR3 protein: CASSYRLGTKSYEQYF; V gene: TRBV6-5
CDR3 protein: CASRTSGTTLGEQYF; V gene: TRBV28
CDR3 protein: CASSLARWPGELFF; V gene: TRBV5-5
CDR3 protein: CASSPRGRFFEKLFF; V gene: TRBV6-1
CDR3 protein: CASSYSSSYEQYF; V gene: TRBV6-5
CDR3 protein: CATSTQGSTDTQYF; V gene: TRBV15
CDR3 protein: CSADTPGLANYNEQFF; V gene: TRBV20-1
CDR3 protein: CASSSSGREAETQYF; V gene: TRBV12-3/TRBV12-4
CDR3 protein: CASSLFWREGDTQYF; V gene: TRBV7-2
CDR3 protein: CASSSEGKAIQETQYF; V gene: TRBV6-2/TRBV6-3
CDR3 protein: CASRLTGENYGYTF; V gene: TRBV12-2
CDR3 protein: CSVGGRGSSYEQYF; V gene: TRBV29-1
CDR3 protein: CASSPTGVGVNIQHF; V gene: TRBV28